What follows are 24 T cell receptor beta chains derived from one specimen sequenced in a study of blood T cell repertoires in COVID-19. This table comes from immunoSEQ multiplex PCR, and its TCRdb copy is limited to in-frame clones, with some not included. The sample records some 190,000 clones, roughly 86% being singletons. The sample consisted of PBMCs or T cells enriched from blood (not recorded which). Receptors originate from a man between 40 and 49 years old with acute COVID-19.

The chain links TRBV5-1 to TRBJ2-3, with TRBD2 matching over 8 bases. Unmatched junction bases numbered 4, after V lost 1 base and J lost 0 bases. The CDR3 sequence is 16 residues long. CDR1 and CDR2 from the germline V gene are SGHRS and YFSETQ. In nucleotides, the CDR3 is TGCGCCAGCAGCTTGAACGGGGGGGCGAGCACAGATACGCAGTATTTT. Amino acids: CASSLNGGASTDTQYF.

This clone was counted a single time. V is TRBV18 and J is TRBJ2-7; 11 nucleotides line up with TRBD2. V gave up 6 bases and J gave up 5 bases; unmatched junction bases: 12. Looked up from germline, CDR1 is KGHSH and CDR2 is LQKENI. This CDR3 is built from 16 residues. The CDR3 DNA sequence: TGTGCCAGCTCCCCAACTAGCGGGGGCCCTGGGGACGAGCAGTACTTC. It yields the protein CASSPTSGGPGDEQYF.

The chain has TRBV9 and TRBJ2-2; tentatively, D is TRBD2 (6 bases). In germline, CDR1 is SGDLS, CDR2 YYNGEE. Trimming stripped 0 bases from V and 3 bases from J, with 12 bases between. This CDR3 has 16 amino acids. The CDR3 DNA sequence: TGTGCCAGCAGCGTAGGTGGGGGGTTCGACACCGGGGAGCTGTTTTTT. Its translation: CASSVGGGFDTGELFF.

The V and J genes are TRBV15 and TRBJ1-2; D call uncertain. Germline V gives CDR1 LNHNV, CDR2 YYDKDF (reference sequence). Trimming cost V 1 base and J 0 bases, with 6 bases left between them. CDR3 length: 14 residues. The CDR3 DNA reads as TGTGCCACCAGCAGAGGGACTGCTAACTATGGCTACACCTTC. Its translation: CATSRGTANYGYTF.

The chain uses TRBV5-1 and TRBJ2-2, with TRBD1 identical over 9 bases. V was clipped by 4 bases and J by 6 bases; unmatched bases: 4. The CDR3 length is 14 residues. Germline CDR1 SGHRS, CDR2 YFSETQ. CDR3 protein: CASSVTGGAGELFF. CDR3 coding DNA: TGCGCCAGCAGCGTGACAGGGGGTGCCGGGGAGCTGTTTTTT. Using reference TRBV5-1 and TRBJ2-2 for the parts outside the CDR3, the full variable domain is KAGVTQTPRYLIKTRGQQVTLSCSPISGHRSVSWYQQTPGQGLQFLFEYFSETQRNKGNFPGRFSGRQFSNSRSEMNVSTLELGDSALYLCASSVTGGAGELFFGEGSRLTVL.

Remarks on this clone: Additional DNA sequences in this sample encode the identical CDR3. V and J are TRBV14 and TRBJ1-4, with 9 positions matching TRBD1. CDR3 length: 14 residues. Per germline, CDR1 SGHDN and CDR2 FVKESK. After removal of 3 bases from V and 10 bases from J, the junction contained 6 bases not matched to a gene. CDR3 DNA sequence: TGTGCCAGCAGCCAGGGACAGGGTGTTGGAAAACTGTTTTTT. The encoded protein is CASSQGQGVGKLFF.

The chain carries TRBV10-3 and TRBJ2-2; 8 bases fit TRBD2. The germline CDR1 and CDR2 sequences are ENHRY and SYGVKD. V lost 6 bases to trimming and J lost 5 bases; unmatched junction nucleotides: 14. The CDR3 length is 17 residues. The DNA for the CDR3 is TGTGCCATCAGCGACCCAAGACTAGCGAGAGGGACCGGGGAGCTGTTTTTT. Its protein product is CAISDPRLARGTGELFF.

This clone came up a few times. V and J are TRBV15 and TRBJ1-5; D is possibly TRBD1 (5 bases). This CDR3 is 16 amino acids long. The V and J ends lost 1 base and 7 bases respectively, with 17 bases between them. From germline, CDR1 is LNHNV and CDR2 YYDKDF (reference sequence). CDR3 coding DNA: TGTGCCACCAGCAGAGCGGGCTCGGGGAGGGGACAGCCCCAGCATTTT. The encoded protein is CATSRAGSGRGQPQHF.

The chain carries TRBV5-4 and TRBJ2-2, with 8 positions matching TRBD2. The length of the CDR3 is 15 residues. Losses at the gene ends were 4 bases for V and 5 bases for J; bases not matched to a gene: 7. The germline V gene encodes CDR1 SGHNT and CDR2 YYREEE (reference sequence). CDR3 sequence reads: CASSLRAGETGELFF. The CDR3 region has the DNA TGTGCCAGCAGCCTCAGAGCGGGAGAAACCGGGGAGCTGTTTTTT.

This clone occurred many times. Other DNA sequences in this specimen translate into the identical CDR3. The CDR3 here is CAIRSGGRDNEQFF. DNA for the CDR3: TGTGCCATCCGATCAGGGGGCAGGGACAATGAGCAGTTCTTC. The chain couples TRBV10-3 to TRBJ2-1, with TRBD1 matching 8 bases. The CDR3 is made up of 14 amino acids. The germline V gene has CDR1 ENHRY and CDR2 SYGVKD. After removal of 8 bases from V and 5 bases from J, the junction contained 8 bases not matched to a gene.

The CDR3 sequence is CASSTGQGGWNEQFF. CDR3 in DNA: TGTGCCAGCAGTACCGGACAGGGTGGGTGGAATGAGCAGTTCTTC. The chain couples TRBV6-6 to TRBJ2-1; 8 bases agree with TRBD1. Per the germline V gene, CDR1 is MNHNY and CDR2 is SVGAGI (reference sequence). The CDR3 contains 15 residues. The J segment lost 7 bases and the V segment lost 5 bases, leaving 10 bases of the junction unmatched.

This clone has a handful of counts. Compared with germline, one end of the junction differs, possibly owing to a read error. The chain joins TRBV5-8 to TRBJ2-2; D might be TRBD1 (6 bases). This CDR3 region has 14 residues. Germline V gene sequence: CDR1 SGHTS, CDR2 YDEGEE. The CDR3 here is CASSGYREVGQKGF. CDR3 nucleotide sequence: TGTGCCAGCAGCGGGTACAGGGAAGTGGGCCAAAAGGGATTT.

The chain couples TRBV2 to TRBJ1-4; D gene ambiguous. The germline V gene has CDR1 SNHLY and CDR2 FYNNEI. This CDR3 is built from 12 residues. Trimming left V 6 bases short and J 5 bases short, with 7 bases between. The CDR3 bases are TGTGCCAGCAGACGGGAGAATGAAAAACTGTTTTTT. This translates into CASRRENEKLFF.

The V call is TRBV29-1, the J call TRBJ2-2; perhaps TRBD2 as D (6 bases). CDR1 and CDR2 (germline): SQVTM, ANQGSEA. CDR3 size: 13 residues. Deletions cut 6 bases from V and 3 bases from J, with 11 bases between. The CDR3 DNA reads TGCAGCGTGGGGGGACCCTACACCGGGGAGCTGTTTTTT. This encodes CSVGGPYTGELFF.

The chain couples TRBV7-2 to TRBJ2-7; tentative D call: TRBD2 (5 bases). V was pared by 1 base and J by 0 bases, with 7 bases between. The CDR3 consists of 14 residues. Germline V gene sequence: CDR1 SGHTA, CDR2 FQGNSA. For the CDR3, the DNA is TGTGCCAGCAGCTTAGGACGGGGCTCCTACGAGCAGTACTTC. This codes for CASSLGRGSYEQYF.

The chain employs TRBV21-1 and TRBJ2-3; the table's D gene call, TRBD2, was not cross checked with the DNA. TRBV21-1 is designated a pseudogene. CDR3 size: 12 residues. The CDR3 DNA is TGTGCCAGCAGGGAGAACCCAGATACGCAGTATTTT. Residues: CASRENPDTQYF.

Only one count was recorded for this clone. The chain uses TRBV2 and TRBJ1-2, with 8 nucleotides matching TRBD1. The CDR3 runs to 17 residues. Germline CDR1 is SNHLY and CDR2 is FYNNEI. The V gene end was trimmed by 7 bases and the J gene end by 8 bases; junction bases not matched to a gene: 21. CDR3 DNA: TGTGCCAGCACTATCCTCGGCGGGGGGGACAGGTCGAGGGGCTACACCTTC. Protein sequence: CASTILGGGDRSRGYTF.

The V call is TRBV29-1, the J call TRBJ1-2; a possible D gene is TRBD1 (6 bases). Germline V lookup: CDR1 SQVTM, CDR2 ANQGSEA. The V end was cut by 4 bases, the J end by 3 bases, with 6 bases between. CDR3 length equals 11 residues. The CDR3 region is CSVAGDYGYTF. The CDR3 DNA follows: TGCAGCGTTGCAGGGGACTATGGCTACACCTTC.

This rearrangement joins TRBV30 to TRBJ2-6, with a tentative D call TRBD2 (7 bases). CDR1 is GTSNPN and CDR2 is SVGIG in the germline V gene (reference sequence). V was shortened by 8 bases and J by 0 bases, with 17 bases between the two germline ends. CDR3 length: 16 amino acids. The CDR3 DNA is TGTGCCAGAGGGGAGGGGGGCCCCTCTGGGGCCAACGTCCTGACTTTC. Protein: CARGEGGPSGANVLTF.

This sequence joins TRBV30 and TRBJ2-7; 7 nucleotides align to TRBD2. The germline V gene has CDR1 GTSNPN and CDR2 SVGIG (reference sequence). Trimming removed 2 bases from V and 2 bases from J; junction bases left unmatched: 9. The CDR3 has 15 residues. CDR3 sequence: CAWSRLAGWAYEQYF. CDR3 bases: TGTGCCTGGAGTCGGTTAGCGGGCTGGGCCTACGAGCAGTACTTC.

This clone was counted once. This chain links TRBV7-2 with TRBJ2-1, with 7 bases matching TRBD2. CDR3 size: 17 residues. Germline trimming cut 4 bases from V and 7 bases from J; bases unmatched to any gene: 16. CDR1 and CDR2 from the germline V gene are SGHTA and FQGNSA. The CDR3, as DNA: TGTGCCAGCAGCTGGGGTTCCGGGACTACCTCGGGGAATGAGCAGTTCTTC. Residues: CASSWGSGTTSGNEQFF.

The chain has TRBV27 and TRBJ2-5; 10 bases are a match to TRBD2. Germline loops: CDR1 MNHEY, CDR2 SMNVEV (reference sequence). The CDR3 totals 17 residues. V gave up 2 bases and J gave up 4 bases; unmatched junction bases: 10. The CDR3 region has the DNA TGTGCCAGCAGTTTACTGGCCAGCGGGAGGGGTTTAGAGACCCAGTACTTC. Translating gives CASSLLASGRGLETQYF.

The chain recombines TRBV28 with TRBJ2-3; 8 bases are a match to TRBD2. V lost 6 bases and J lost 4; bases outside the gene matches: 12. Per germline, CDR1 MDHEN and CDR2 SYDVKM. The CDR3 runs 16 residues. CDR3 loop: CASRDQPGLGADTQYF. CDR3 nucleotides: TGTGCCAGCAGGGATCAGCCGGGACTAGGGGCAGATACGCAGTATTTT.

The CDR3 loop is CASSPPGGVGEKLFF. The CDR3, as DNA: TGTGCCAGCAGCCCACCAGGGGGCGTCGGTGAAAAACTGTTTTTT. V usage is TRBV9 and J usage is TRBJ1-4; 8 bases map to TRBD1. Germline assignment: CDR1 SGDLS and CDR2 YYNGEE. The length of the CDR3 is 15 residues. J lost 7 bases, V lost 4 bases, and 9 bases had no gene match.